These 16 T cell receptor beta chains originate from one sample sequenced in a study of blood T cell repertoires in COVID-19. The method was immunoSEQ multiplex PCR; TCRdb's version includes in-frame clones alone and lacks a portion of them. Among about 250,000 clones, about four fifths were seen once, and the ten largest hold about 10%. The sequencing input was peripheral blood. The receptors derive from a man older than 75 with acute or convalescent COVID-19.

The rearrangement joins TRBV24-1 to TRBJ2-1, with TRBD2 as a possible D gene (7 bases). The CDR3 loop spans 15 amino acids. Per germline, CDR1 KGHDR and CDR2 SFDVKD. The V end lost 7 bases, the J end lost 6 bases, and 18 bases lay between the germline ends. CDR3 sequence reads: CATSDRGEGSNEQFF. In DNA, the CDR3 is TGTGCCACCAGCGATAGGGGGGAGGGGAGCAATGAGCAGTTCTTC.

The chain joins TRBV6-5 to TRBJ1-3; D might be TRBD1 (6 bases). This CDR3 region has 14 residues. Germline V CDR1 and CDR2: MNHEY, SVGAGI. Trimming removed 3 bases at V and 9 bases at J, with 15 bases between. Here the CDR3 DNA reads TGTGCCAGCAGTTATGATCGCAGGGGACGCACCATATATTTT. It translates to CASSYDRRGRTIYF.

The V gene is TRBV5-1, the J gene TRBJ1-4, with D possibly being TRBD1 (6 bases). Germline-derived CDR1 and CDR2 are SGHRS and YFSETQ. V lost 2 bases to trimming and J lost 3 bases, with 8 bases between them. The CDR3 runs 14 residues. The DNA of the CDR3 is TGCGCCAGCAGCTTTTCAGGGGCTAATGAAAAACTGTTTTTT. Its protein product is CASSFSGANEKLFF.

This clone was seen only once. The V call is TRBV24-1, the J call TRBJ2-7, with 8 nucleotides matching TRBD1. The CDR3 is 13 residues long. Trimming at V came to 5 bases and at J to 5 bases, leaving 4 bases not matched to a gene. Germline CDR1 and CDR2: KGHDR and SFDVKD. The CDR3 region is CATSGGTGDEQYF. DNA of the CDR3: TGTGCCACCAGTGGCGGGACAGGAGACGAGCAGTACTTC.

This clone has a handful of counts. A read error may account for a junction end that differs from germline. The chain has TRBV2 and TRBJ1-5; perhaps TRBD1 as D (5 bases). Germline loops: CDR1 SNHLY, CDR2 FYNNEI. CDR3 size: 14 residues. The CDR3, as DNA: TGTGCCAGCAATGAAAGGGGTAGCAATCAGCCCCAGCATTTT. Residues: CASNERGSNQPQHF.

This chain connects TRBV3-1 (or the pseudogene TRBV3-2) to TRBJ1-6; D is unclear. With 1 base removed from V and 0 bases from J, the gap between germline ends came to 10 bases. The germline V gene has CDR1 LGHDT and CDR2 YNNKEL (reference sequence). The CDR3 is 17 residues long. The DNA for the CDR3 is TGTGCCAGCAGCCAAGTACGCCTGAGCTCCTATAATTCACCCCTCCACTTT. It codes for CASSQVRLSSYNSPLHF.

This sequence joins TRBV2 and TRBJ2-7, with 10 bases that match TRBD1. Germline loops: CDR1 SNHLY, CDR2 FYNNEI. This CDR3 contains 14 residues. V was clipped by 7 bases and J by 0 bases; unmatched bases: 3. In DNA, the CDR3 is TGTGCCAGCACTCGGACAGGGGGCTCCTACGAGCAGTACTTC. Protein product: CASTRTGGSYEQYF.

The rearrangement uses TRBV5-1 and TRBJ2-3; D is perhaps TRBD1 (6 bases). The germline V gene encodes CDR1 SGHRS and CDR2 YFSETQ. Trimming removed 8 bases at V and 4 bases at J, with 17 bases between. The CDR3 runs 14 residues. CDR3 loop: CASFNRAGADTQYF. The CDR3 nucleotides read TGCGCCAGTTTTAACAGGGCAGGGGCAGATACGCAGTATTTT.

V is TRBV10-3 and J is TRBJ2-7, with D possibly matching TRBD1 (6 bases). Per the germline V gene, CDR1 is ENHRY and CDR2 is SYGVKD. V was trimmed by 3 bases and J by 6 bases, leaving 15 bases between them. CDR3 length equals 14 residues. CDR3 sequence reads: CAISDLLTQGEQYF. CDR3 DNA sequence: TGTGCCATCAGTGACCTCCTTACACAGGGCGAGCAGTACTTC.

The chain is built from TRBV5-1 and TRBJ1-1; weak D call: TRBD1 (5 bases). Trimming removed 1 base from V and 1 base from J, with 11 bases in between. In germline, CDR1 is SGHRS, CDR2 YFSETQ. The CDR3 consists of 15 residues. CDR3 sequence (DNA): TGCGCCAGCAGCTTGAACCCCACAGGGAACACTGAAGCTTTCTTT. Translation gives CASSLNPTGNTEAFF.

The rearrangement links TRBV11-1 to TRBJ1-3; D is undetermined. V gave up 8 bases and J gave up 2 bases, with 10 bases separating them. CDR3 length equals 13 residues. Germline values: CDR1 SGHAT, CDR2 FQDESV (reference sequence). Here the CDR3 DNA reads TGTGCCAGCCGCGGGCTCCCTGGAAACACCATATATTTT. This codes for CASRGLPGNTIYF.

J is TRBJ1-3 and V is TRBV28; tentative D call: TRBD1 (6 bases). The CDR3 runs to 13 residues. The germline V gene encodes CDR1 MDHEN and CDR2 SYDVKM. Trimming pared 7 bases from V and 8 bases from J, leaving 15 bases between. The CDR3 DNA reads as TGTGCCAGCAAAAAGGGCGGGGGCGACACCATATATTTT. Translation gives CASKKGGGDTIYF.

This chain links TRBV5-4 with TRBJ2-7; D not certain. This CDR3 contains 14 residues. The germline gives CDR1 SGHNT, CDR2 YYREEE (reference sequence). The V gene lost 0 bases and the J gene lost 3 bases, with 10 bases spanning the gap. CDR3 DNA sequence: TGTGCCAGCAGCTTGGCCCTAACAGACTACGAGCAGTACTTC. This gives the protein CASSLALTDYEQYF. The complete variable domain, with remaining parts taken from reference TRBV5-4 and TRBJ2-7, reads ETGVTQSPTHLIKTRGQQVTLRCSSQSGHNTVSWYQQALGQGPQFIFQYYREEENGRGNFPPRFSGLQFPNYSSELNVNALELDDSALYLCASSLALTDYEQYFGPGTRLTVT.

V is TRBV27 and J is TRBJ2-1; a weak D match, TRBD2 (6 bases). The CDR3 spans 11 residues. Per germline, CDR1 MNHEY and CDR2 SMNVEV (reference sequence). The V end lost 7 bases, the J end lost 10 bases, and 11 bases lay between the germline ends. DNA of the CDR3: TGTGCCAGCAAGCCCCTAGCGGAGCAGTTCTTC. Translated, it gives CASKPLAEQFF.

The V gene is TRBV18, the J gene TRBJ2-5; TRBD2 might be the D (6 bases). This CDR3 contains 13 residues. In germline, CDR1 is KGHSH, CDR2 LQKENI. The germline V and J ends were trimmed by 10 bases and 1 base, with 13 bases remaining between them. The CDR3 nucleotides are TGTGCCACCACTAGCACCATCCAAGAGACCCAGTACTTC. Its protein product is CATTSTIQETQYF.

This clone was counted only a few times. This chain connects TRBV5-4 to TRBJ2-5, with 9 bases aligning to TRBD1. Per the germline V gene, CDR1 is SGHNT and CDR2 is YYREEE (reference sequence). This CDR3 has 15 residues. V was clipped by 2 bases and J by 6 bases; unmatched bases: 8. The CDR3 here is CASSFPGQGIQTQYF. CDR3 bases: TGTGCCAGCAGCTTCCCGGGACAGGGCATACAGACCCAGTACTTC.